Listed here is a single T cell receptor beta chain. Sequenced by immunoSEQ multiplex PCR; TCRdb stores in-frame clones only, minus some. This table holds some 99,000 clones, approximately 95% found once. This sample was taken from a study of technical replicates of blood from a handful of donors. The length of the CDR3 is 17 residues. The germline V gene has CDR1 MGHRA and CDR2 YSYEKL. After removal of 2 bases from V and 1 base from J, the junction contained 7 bases not matched to a gene. The chain combines TRBV4-1 with TRBJ2-1; 8 bases line up with TRBD2. This TCR was recovered from a human donor in good health. Sample: T cells isolated from PBMCs. The CDR3 DNA reads TGCGCCAGCAGCCAAAAATTACTAGCGGAGTCCTACAATGAGCAGTTCTTC. Protein sequence: CASSQKLLAESYNEQFF.